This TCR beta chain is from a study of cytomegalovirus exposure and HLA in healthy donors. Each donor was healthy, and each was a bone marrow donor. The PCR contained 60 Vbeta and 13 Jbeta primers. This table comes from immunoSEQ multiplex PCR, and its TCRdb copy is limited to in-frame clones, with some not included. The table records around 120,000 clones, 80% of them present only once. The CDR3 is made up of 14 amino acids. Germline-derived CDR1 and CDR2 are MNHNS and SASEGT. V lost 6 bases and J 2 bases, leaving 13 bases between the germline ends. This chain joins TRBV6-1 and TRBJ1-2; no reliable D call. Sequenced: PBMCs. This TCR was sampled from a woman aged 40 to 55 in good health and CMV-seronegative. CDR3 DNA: TGTGCCAGCAGGACCCCCGGGTCGAACTATGGCTACACCTTC. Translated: CASRTPGSNYGYTF.